These 20 T cell receptor beta chains share one sample of origin, sequenced in a study of T cells after yellow fever vaccination. TCRdb reanalysed the 5' RACE reads using MiXCR and keeps one entry per CDR3 protein. The sample carries 450,000 to 550,000 distinct CDR3 sequences, just over 20% recorded once. The sequenced sample was PBMCs, obtained approximately 20 days after the first yellow fever vaccination. The receptors stem from a man aged 18-30 years who received the YFV17D yellow fever vaccine.

This chain uses TRBV18 with TRBJ2-1; a possible D gene is TRBD2 (5 bases). Trimming took off 5 bases at V and 5 bases at J, with 10 bases between the two ends. CDR1 and CDR2 (germline): KGHSH, LQKENI. The CDR3 consists of 13 residues. CDR3 DNA sequence: TGTGCCAGCTCAACTTACGGGGACAATGAGCAGTTCTTC. Translation gives CASSTYGDNEQFF. The full variable domain, in which reference TRBV18 and TRBJ2-1 provide the parts outside the CDR3, is NAGVMQNPRHLVRRRGQEARLRCSPMKGHSHVYWYRQLPEEGLKFMVYLQKENIIDESGMPKERFSAEFPKEGPSILRIQQVVRGDSAAYFCASSTYGDNEQFFGPGTRLTVL.

A few counts support this clonotype. The chain recombines TRBV29-1 with TRBJ2-4; D not certain. Germline CDR1 and CDR2: SQVTM and ANQGSEA. V was trimmed by 7 bases and J by 7 bases, leaving 14 bases between them. There are 12 residues in the CDR3. In DNA form, the CDR3 reads TGCAGCGGGGTATATGGGGTGAACATTCAGTACTTC. Protein sequence: CSGVYGVNIQYF.

The V and J genes are TRBV3-1 and TRBJ2-7; a weak D match, TRBD1 (5 bases). Germline V gives CDR1 LGHDT, CDR2 YNNKEL (reference sequence). The CDR3 covers 15 residues. The V end was cut by 3 bases, the J end by 2 bases, with 14 bases between. CDR3 bases: TGTGCCAGCAGCCATTATCAGGGTTGGGCCTACGAGCAGTACTTC. Residues: CASSHYQGWAYEQYF.

The table lists this clonotype with a count of one. The V call is TRBV20-1, the J call TRBJ2-2, with TRBD2 as a possible D gene (5 bases). CDR1 is DFQATT, CDR2 SNEGSKA, per germline (reference sequence). With 2 bases removed from V and 6 bases from J, the gap between germline ends came to 13 bases. The CDR3 length is 14 residues. The DNA of the CDR3 is TGCAGTGCTAGATTGTCGCCCGGGGCCGGGGAGCTGTTTTTT. Translation gives CSARLSPGAGELFF.

This clonotype was seen more than once but under ten times. The chain combines TRBV5-5 with TRBJ1-2, with TRBD1 as a possible D gene (5 bases). CDR3 length: 15 residues. The V end was cut by 4 bases, the J end by 0 bases, with 13 bases between. The germline V gene has CDR1 SGHKS and CDR2 YYEKEE (reference sequence). In nucleotides, the CDR3 is TGTGCCAGCAGCGGCGGGACGGAAACTAACTATGGCTACACCTTC. Translating it yields CASSGGTETNYGYTF.

This clonotype turned up a few times. V gene TRBV29-1 combines with J gene TRBJ2-5; 7 bases map to TRBD1. The CDR3 has 13 residues. The germline CDR1 and CDR2 sequences are SQVTM and ANQGSEA. V lost 3 bases and J lost 5; bases outside the gene matches: 6. The CDR3 is CSVDGTEEETQYF. In DNA, the CDR3 is TGCAGCGTTGATGGGACAGAGGAGGAGACCCAGTACTTC.

The chain joins TRBV5-6 to TRBJ2-7, with D possibly TRBD1 on 5 matching bases. Germline V gene sequence: CDR1 SGHDT, CDR2 YYEEEE. V dropped 2 bases and J dropped 0 bases, with 12 bases sitting between them. The CDR3 consists of 15 residues. The CDR3 sequence: CASSFAGPSSYEQYF. The CDR3 bases are TGTGCCAGCAGCTTCGCAGGGCCGAGCTCCTACGAGCAGTACTTC. The full variable domain, in which reference TRBV5-6 and TRBJ2-7 provide the parts outside the CDR3, is DAGVTQSPTHLIKTRGQQVTLRCSPKSGHDTVSWYQQALGQGPQFIFQYYEEEERQRGNFPDRFSGHQFPNYSSELNVNALLLGDSALYLCASSFAGPSSYEQYFGPGTRLTVT.

This clonotype was recorded many times. The chain recombines TRBV18 with TRBJ2-5, with no clear D. In germline, CDR1 is KGHSH, CDR2 LQKENI. This CDR3 is 12 amino acids long. V was shortened by 3 bases and J by 4 bases, with 6 bases between the two germline ends. CDR3 protein: CASSPSAETQYF. The DNA for the CDR3 is TGTGCCAGCTCACCCTCAGCAGAGACCCAGTACTTC.

This chain connects TRBV4-3 to TRBJ1-5; possible D gene TRBD1, 5 bases. Trimming shortened V by 0 bases and J by 10 bases, and 16 bases separated the two germline ends. Germline V gene data show CDR1 as LGHNA and CDR2 as YSLEER. The CDR3 extends over 15 amino acids. CDR3: CASSQDAAGRRPQHF. The CDR3 coding sequence is TGCGCCAGCAGCCAAGATGCTGCAGGGAGAAGACCCCAGCATTTT.

This clonotype was seen more than once but under ten times. This sequence joins TRBV3-1 and TRBJ1-2, with 7 bases aligning to TRBD1. The CDR3 runs to 15 residues. CDR1 is LGHDT and CDR2 is YNNKEL in the germline V gene (reference sequence). The junction had 9 bases not matched to a gene; V was cut back by 4 bases and J by 4 bases. CDR3 loop: CASSLLQGFGYGYTF. The CDR3 DNA is TGTGCCAGCAGCCTGCTACAGGGGTTCGGCTATGGCTACACCTTC.

This clonotype has just a few counts. The chain joins TRBV28 to TRBJ2-3; 10 bases fit TRBD2. This CDR3 has 15 amino acids. The junction had 11 bases not matched to a gene; V was cut back by 9 bases and J by 5 bases. The germline CDR1 and CDR2 sequences are MDHEN and SYDVKM. The CDR3 loop reads CASFGAGGPQDTQYF. CDR3 DNA sequence: TGTGCCAGTTTCGGAGCGGGGGGGCCGCAAGATACGCAGTATTTT.

This clonotype was counted a few times. The chain is built from TRBV11-2 and TRBJ2-7; D is uncertain. The CDR3 loop spans 15 amino acids. Germline assignment: CDR1 SGHAT and CDR2 FQNNGV. V lost 5 bases, J lost 4 bases, and 18 bases lay in between. The CDR3 coding sequence is TGTGCCAGCAGCCGGTTTTATAGGACGGCTTACGAGCAGTACGTC. Amino acids: CASSRFYRTAYEQYV.

The table lists this clonotype with a few counts. This rearrangement joins TRBV28 to TRBJ2-7, with D perhaps matching TRBD1 (6 bases). Germline V gives CDR1 MDHEN, CDR2 SYDVKM. This CDR3 has 12 residues. Trimming stripped 8 bases from V and 2 bases from J, with 10 bases between. The CDR3 here is CASGDRPYEQYV. CDR3 sequence (DNA): TGTGCCAGCGGAGACAGGCCCTACGAGCAGTACGTC.

This chain uses TRBV6-2 or TRBV6-3 with TRBJ2-1; 7 bases agree with TRBD2. The length of the CDR3 is 15 residues. V lost 2 bases and J lost 0; bases outside the gene matches: 1. Per the germline V gene, CDR1 is MNHEY and CDR2 is SVGEGT. The CDR3 reads CASSYRGSSYNEQFF. The CDR3 DNA is TGTGCCAGCAGTTACCGCGGGAGCTCCTACAATGAGCAGTTCTTC.

J is TRBJ2-2 and V is TRBV6-1, with TRBD1 matching 10 bases. The CDR3 has 15 residues. V was pared by 6 bases and J by 5 bases, with 6 bases of the junction left unmatched. From germline, CDR1 is MNHNS and CDR2 SASEGT. CDR3 loop: CASRQTGGETGELFF. The CDR3 coding sequence is TGTGCCAGCAGACAGACAGGGGGCGAAACCGGGGAGCTGTTTTTT.

The chain has TRBV4-3 and TRBJ2-2; a possible D gene is TRBD1 (5 bases). Germline values: CDR1 LGHNA, CDR2 YSLEER. Deletions cut 1 base from V and 4 bases from J, with 7 bases between. The CDR3 is made up of 14 amino acids. The CDR3 protein is CASSQGQSTGELFF. CDR3 in DNA: TGCGCCAGCAGCCAAGGACAGTCCACCGGGGAGCTGTTTTTT.

The chain links TRBV6-2 or TRBV6-3 to TRBJ2-7; 8 nucleotides match TRBD1. Per germline, CDR1 MNHEY and CDR2 SVGEGT. The V gene end was trimmed by 6 bases and the J gene end by 5 bases; junction bases not matched to a gene: 12. This CDR3 is 15 amino acids long. The CDR3 region has the DNA TGTGCCAGCAGACCTCCCTCTGACAGGGGCAACGAGCAGTACTTC. Residues: CASRPPSDRGNEQYF.

This clonotype was seen a handful of times. V is TRBV24-1 and J is TRBJ2-3, with a weak D call TRBD1 (6 bases). Trimming left V 1 base short and J 3 bases short, with 10 bases between. Germline lookup yields CDR1 KGHDR and CDR2 SFDVKD. The CDR3 sequence is 15 residues long. The CDR3: CATSDFAQGTDTQYF. The CDR3 bases are TGTGCCACCAGTGATTTCGCGCAGGGGACAGATACGCAGTATTTT.

This clonotype appeared a single time. This chain uses TRBV5-1 with TRBJ2-7, with D unclear. Per germline, CDR1 SGHRS and CDR2 YFSETQ. CDR3 length: 12 amino acids. V lost 7 bases and J lost 5, with 13 bases in between. The chain's CDR3 is CASAKEGDEQYF. As DNA, the CDR3 is TGCGCCAGCGCCAAAGAAGGCGACGAGCAGTACTTC.

The chain uses TRBV12-3 or TRBV12-4 and TRBJ2-5, with unresolved D. Trimming left V 4 bases short and J 0 bases short, with 9 bases between. CDR3 length equals 14 residues. CDR3 coding DNA: TGTGCCAGCAGTTCCCTAGGCTACCAAGAGACCCAGTACTTC. Its protein is CASSSLGYQETQYF.